The rows below give T cell receptor beta chains drawn from one sample of a study of naive and memory T cell subsets. TCRdb independently ran MiXCR on the 5' RACE reads; one entry per CDR3 protein. The sample lists approximately 32,000 distinct CDR3 sequences, over 15% occurring once. The receptors here all came from a female donor in good health. The CDR3 runs from the conserved cysteine through the conserved F or W. D genes are given only for firm matches. Expanded clones are given a class, and other clones once, few, many or no size at all.

15	.	TRBJ2-5	many	TRBV7-3	CASSPLAIMGETQYF	TGTGCCAGCAGCCCTTTGGCCATAATGGGGGAGACCCAGTACTTC
14	.	TRBJ2-7	.	TRBV7-2	CASSLFSLDYEQYF	TGTGCCAGCAGCTTATTCAGCCTGGACTACGAGCAGTACTTC
14	.	TRBJ2-3	many	TRBV29-1	CSVEADPSTDTQYF	TGCAGCGTTGAAGCGGACCCTAGCACAGATACGCAGTATTTT
17	.	TRBJ2-7	many	TRBV27	CASSSLRLQDSSYEQYF	TGTGCCAGCAGTTCCCTTCGTCTACAGGACAGCTCCTACGAGCAGTACTTC
13	.	TRBJ1-2	many	TRBV20-1	CSARGLIGYGYTF	TGCAGTGCTAGGGGGCTTATAGGGTATGGCTACACCTTC
14	.	TRBJ2-3	.	TRBV7-2	CASSKSLSTDTQYF	TGTGCCAGCAGCAAGTCCCTTAGCACAGATACGCAGTATTTT
12	.	TRBJ1-1	many	TRBV20-1	CSANRGVTEAFF	TGCAGTGCTAACCGGGGAGTCACTGAAGCTTTCTTT
14	TRBD1	TRBJ2-1	many	TRBV20-1	CSARWGQTYNEQFF	TGCAGTGCTAGATGGGGACAGACCTACAATGAGCAGTTCTTC
13	.	TRBJ1-6	.	TRBV7-2	CASSSSDYSPLHF	TGTGCCAGCAGCTCTTCGGATTATTCACCCCTCCACTTT
10	.	TRBJ1-2	.	TRBV29-1	CSVDTAGYTF	TGCAGCGTTGATACAGCTGGCTACACCTTC
13	.	TRBJ2-7	few	TRBV6-1	CASSEFRAYEQYF	TGTGCCAGCAGTGAATTTCGGGCCTACGAGCAGTACTTC
14	.	TRBJ2-5	many	TRBV15	CATKLGAGMETQYF	TGTGCCACCAAGCTGGGAGCTGGCATGGAGACCCAGTACTTC
18	TRBD2	TRBJ2-2	many	TRBV27	CASRPKGLAGLNTGELFF	TGTGCCAGCAGGCCGAAGGGACTAGCGGGCCTCAACACCGGGGAGCTGTTTTTT
18	.	TRBJ2-6	many	TRBV3-1	CASSDWYHGKSGANVLTF	TGTGCCAGCAGCGATTGGTATCATGGAAAATCTGGGGCCAACGTCCTGACTTTC
13	TRBD1	TRBJ1-2	many	TRBV7-9	CASSPGTGYGYTF	TGTGCCAGCAGCCCTGGGACAGGGTATGGCTACACCTTC
15	.	TRBJ2-7	few	TRBV6-6	CASLPTSGGIDEQYF	TGTGCCAGCCTCCCCACGTCGGGGGGCATCGACGAGCAGTACTTC
16	.	TRBJ2-6	many	TRBV7-6	CASSHGGLGGANVLTF	TGTGCCAGCAGCCATGGGGGTTTGGGTGGGGCCAACGTCCTGACTTTC
12	.	TRBJ2-1	few	TRBV29-1	CSVVEGFNEQFF	TGCAGCGTTGTGGAGGGTTTCAATGAGCAGTTCTTC
12	.	TRBJ1-2	.	TRBV29-1	CSAEDVNYGDTF	TGCAGCGCTGAGGACGTTAACTATGGCGACACCTTC
14	TRBD2	TRBJ2-1	medium-sized	TRBV2	CASSGGLVYNEQFF	TGTGCCAGCAGTGGAGGACTAGTCTACAATGAGCAGTTCTTC
14	.	TRBJ1-2	.	TRBV12-3/TRBV12-4	CASRPPGRSYGYTF	TGTGCCAGCAGGCCCCCGGGCAGAAGCTATGGCTACACCTTC
14	.	TRBJ1-1	few	TRBV7-2	CASSSGHLNTEAFF	TGTGCCAGCAGCTCGGGACACCTAAACACTGAAGCTTTCTTT
16	TRBD1	TRBJ2-2	.	TRBV6-5	CASSYPGQGAIGELFF	TGTGCCAGCAGTTACCCGGGACAGGGGGCTATCGGGGAGCTGTTTTTT
13	.	TRBJ1-1	many	TRBV6-5	CASRGQTHTEAFF	TGTGCCAGCAGGGGCCAGACCCACACTGAAGCTTTCTTT
16	TRBD2	TRBJ2-7	.	TRBV4-2	CASSPGSGGTSYEQYF	TGTGCCAGCAGCCCAGGGAGCGGGGGGACCTCCTACGAGCAGTACTTC
12	.	TRBJ2-1	.	TRBV24-1	CATSDGHNEQFF	TGTGCCACCAGTGACGGACACAATGAGCAGTTCTTC
16	.	TRBJ2-5	many	TRBV18	CASSPPPGWGQETQYF	TGTGCCAGCTCACCACCCCCGGGTTGGGGCCAAGAGACCCAGTACTTC
15	.	TRBJ1-6	many	TRBV18	CASSLQTEGNSPLHF	TGTGCCAGCTCACTACAGACCGAGGGTAATTCACCCCTCCACTTT
14	.	TRBJ2-3	.	TRBV15	CATSRDRGSDTQYF	TGTGCCACCAGCAGAGATCGAGGTAGCGATACGCAGTATTTT
14	.	TRBJ1-6	few	TRBV5-1	CASSLMETRSPLHF	TGCGCCAGCAGCTTGATGGAAACGCGTTCACCCCTCCACTTT
14	TRBD1	TRBJ1-1	many	TRBV2	CASSERGRNTEAFF	TGTGCCAGCAGTGAGAGGGGGCGTAACACTGAAGCTTTCTTT
14	.	TRBJ1-3	many	TRBV20-1	CSARRRHSGNTIYF	TGCAGTGCTAGACGCAGGCACTCTGGAAACACCATATATTTT
13	.	TRBJ1-1	many	TRBV20-1	CSARRRGSTEAFF	TGCAGTGCTAGGAGGCGTGGGAGCACTGAAGCTTTCTTT
14	.	TRBJ2-2	few	TRBV11-2	CASSLGLHTGELFF	TGTGCCAGCAGCTTAGGGCTTCACACCGGGGAGCTGTTTTTT
13	.	TRBJ2-1	many	TRBV19	CASRLQGENEQFF	TGTGCCAGTAGACTACAGGGAGAGAATGAGCAGTTCTTC
14	TRBD1	TRBJ1-5	few	TRBV6-5	CASSFSGGGQPQHF	TGTGCCAGCAGTTTTTCAGGGGGCGGTCAGCCCCAGCATTTT
12	.	TRBJ2-3	many	TRBV7-2	CASSFFADTQYF	TGTGCCAGCAGCTTTTTCGCAGATACGCAGTATTTT